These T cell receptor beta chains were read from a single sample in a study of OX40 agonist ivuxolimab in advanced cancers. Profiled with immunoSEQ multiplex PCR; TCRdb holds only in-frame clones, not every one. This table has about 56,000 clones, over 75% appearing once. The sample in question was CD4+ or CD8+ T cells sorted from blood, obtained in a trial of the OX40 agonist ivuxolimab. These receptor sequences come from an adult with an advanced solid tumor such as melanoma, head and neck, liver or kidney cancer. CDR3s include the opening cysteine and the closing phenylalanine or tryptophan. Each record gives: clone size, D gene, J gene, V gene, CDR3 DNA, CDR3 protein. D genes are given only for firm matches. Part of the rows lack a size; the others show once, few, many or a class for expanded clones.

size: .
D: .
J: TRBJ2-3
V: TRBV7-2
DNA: TGTGCCAGCAGCCCCCACGGGGCAAGCACAGATACGCAGTATTTT
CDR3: CASSPHGASTDTQYF

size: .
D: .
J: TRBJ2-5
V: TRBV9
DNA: TGTGCCAGCAGCGTAGATAAGTCACCCGGACAAGAGACCCAGTACTTC
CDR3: CASSVDKSPGQETQYF

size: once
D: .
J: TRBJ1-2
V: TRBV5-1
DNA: TGCGCCAGCAGCTTGGTCCCCTCGACAGATACGGTCTATGGCTACACCTTC
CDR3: CASSLVPSTDTVYGYTF

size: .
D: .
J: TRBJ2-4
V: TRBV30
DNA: TGTGCCTGGAGTACCAGCGGAAGGGGAGTCCTAGCCAAAAACATTCAGTACTTC
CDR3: CAWSTSGRGVLAKNIQYF

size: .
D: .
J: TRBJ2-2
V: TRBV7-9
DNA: TGTGCCAGCAGCTTTTATGTGTTGCGCGATGGGAACACCGGGGAGCTGTTTTTT
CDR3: CASSFYVLRDGNTGELFF

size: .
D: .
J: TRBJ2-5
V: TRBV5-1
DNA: TGCGCCAGCAGCTTGGCTGGAGACCAAGAGACCCAGTACTTC
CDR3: CASSLAGDQETQYF

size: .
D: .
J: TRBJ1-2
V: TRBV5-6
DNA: TGTGCCAGCAGCTTGGCCGGAGGCTATGGCTACACCTTC
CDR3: CASSLAGGYGYTF

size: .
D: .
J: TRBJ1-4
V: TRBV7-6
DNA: TGTGCCAGCAGCTTAGAGGACAAGGGGCCTGAAAAACTGTTTTTT
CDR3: CASSLEDKGPEKLFF

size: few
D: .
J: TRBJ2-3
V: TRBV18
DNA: TGTGCCAGCTCCCGACAGCCTAGCACAGATACGCAGTATTTT
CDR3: CASSRQPSTDTQYF

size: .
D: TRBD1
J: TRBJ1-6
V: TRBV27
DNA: TGTGCCAGCAGTCCATCCGGGACAGCGGATAATTCACCCCTCCACTTT
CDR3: CASSPSGTADNSPLHF

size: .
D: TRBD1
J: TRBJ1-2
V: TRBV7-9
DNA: TGTGCCAGCAGCTCGGGACAGAATCTTAACTATGGCTACACCTTC
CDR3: CASSSGQNLNYGYTF

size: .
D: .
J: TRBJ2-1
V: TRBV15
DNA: TGTGCCACCAGCAGACAGACGGTCTCCTACAATGAGCAGTTCTTC
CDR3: CATSRQTVSYNEQFF

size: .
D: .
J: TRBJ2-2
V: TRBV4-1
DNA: TGCGCCAGCAGCCAACAGGGTATAGACGGGGAGCTGTTTTTT
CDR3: CASSQQGIDGELFF

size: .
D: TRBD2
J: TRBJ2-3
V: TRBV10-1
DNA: TGCGCCAGCAGTGGCTCGGTGGCGGGGGGCACAGATACGCAGTATTTT
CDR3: CASSGSVAGGTDTQYF

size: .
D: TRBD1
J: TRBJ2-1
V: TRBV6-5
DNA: TGTGCCAGCAGAACACAGGGGACAGGGTTCAATGAGCAGTTCTTC
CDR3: CASRTQGTGFNEQFF

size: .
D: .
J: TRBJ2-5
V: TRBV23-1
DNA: TGCGCCAGCAGTCACCTACAGCGTTACCAAGAGACCCAGTACTTC
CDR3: CASSHLQRYQETQYF

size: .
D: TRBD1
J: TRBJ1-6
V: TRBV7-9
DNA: TGTGCCAGTCGGGACAGGGAGAATTCACCCCTCCACTTT
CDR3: CASRDRENSPLHF